What follows are 6 T cell receptor beta chains derived from one specimen sequenced in a study of shared clonotypes between healthy human individuals. Generated by immunoSEQ multiplex PCR, the TCRdb table keeps only in-frame clones and is missing some. The sample includes roughly 2.1 million clones, 85% to 95% seen only once; the top ten take 1.7%. The naive CD8 population came from CD45RO-negative cells selected for CCR7, without terminally differentiated effector memory CD45RA+ cells. The sequencing input was naive CD8+ T cells from PBMCs. These receptors were collected from a man aged 18-30 years in good health. Some clones in this sample may be carry-over from other donors' samples.

This chain joins TRBV7-2 and TRBJ2-1; the D gene is possibly TRBD2 (6 bases). Trimming removed 6 bases at V and 0 bases at J, with 12 bases between. Germline V gene lookup returns CDR1 SGHTA and CDR2 FQGNSA. CDR3 length equals 15 residues. The CDR3 DNA is TGTGCCAGCAGGGCGGGATTAAGCTCCTACAATGAGCAGTTCTTC. This encodes CASRAGLSSYNEQFF.

J is TRBJ2-6 and V is TRBV27; D uncertain. The CDR3 runs to 14 residues. CDR1 and CDR2 from the germline V gene are MNHEY and SMNVEV (reference sequence). V lost 3 bases and J 2 bases, leaving 5 bases between the germline ends. This CDR3 is CASSFLAGANVLTF. CDR3 bases: TGTGCCAGCAGTTTTTTGGCTGGGGCCAACGTCCTGACTTTC.

This clone was detected once. The V call is TRBV7-6, the J call TRBJ2-7; D remains ambiguous. Trimming stripped 1 base from V and 4 bases from J, with 14 bases between. This CDR3 has 15 amino acids. Germline V gives CDR1 SGHVS, CDR2 FNYEAQ. CDR3 loop: CASSLEARALYEQYF. CDR3 nucleotides: TGTGCCAGCAGCTTAGAGGCCCGTGCACTTTACGAGCAGTACTTC.

The chain employs TRBV5-6 and TRBJ2-3, with 9 nucleotides matching TRBD2. Losses at the gene ends were 6 bases for V and 2 bases for J; bases not matched to a gene: 10. The CDR3 has 16 amino acids. CDR1 is SGHDT, CDR2 YYEEEE, per germline. CDR3 coding DNA: TGTGCCAGCATCTTCGGACTAGCGACCTCCACAGATACGCAGTATTTT. Its translation is CASIFGLATSTDTQYF. Full variable domain (outside the CDR3, taken from reference TRBV5-6 and TRBJ2-3): DAGVTQSPTHLIKTRGQQVTLRCSPKSGHDTVSWYQQALGQGPQFIFQYYEEEERQRGNFPDRFSGHQFPNYSSELNVNALLLGDSALYLCASIFGLATSTDTQYFGPGTRLTVL.

The chain links TRBV6-5 to TRBJ2-7, with a weak D call TRBD1 (6 bases). Germline CDR1 MNHEY, CDR2 SVGAGI. V was shortened by 8 bases and J by 2 bases, with 10 bases between the two germline ends. The CDR3 covers 12 residues. The CDR3 nucleotides are TGTGCCAGCGGACAGACTCCCTACGAGCAGTACTTC. It translates to CASGQTPYEQYF.

The chain employs TRBV7-9 and TRBJ2-1; D is unclear. Germline loops: CDR1 SEHNR, CDR2 FQNEAQ (reference sequence). Between the trimmed V and J ends, which lost 3 bases and 6 bases, there was a span of 12 bases. There are 14 residues in the CDR3. The CDR3 loop is CASSFRALRNEQFF. DNA for the CDR3: TGTGCCAGCAGCTTTAGGGCCCTTCGCAATGAGCAGTTCTTC.